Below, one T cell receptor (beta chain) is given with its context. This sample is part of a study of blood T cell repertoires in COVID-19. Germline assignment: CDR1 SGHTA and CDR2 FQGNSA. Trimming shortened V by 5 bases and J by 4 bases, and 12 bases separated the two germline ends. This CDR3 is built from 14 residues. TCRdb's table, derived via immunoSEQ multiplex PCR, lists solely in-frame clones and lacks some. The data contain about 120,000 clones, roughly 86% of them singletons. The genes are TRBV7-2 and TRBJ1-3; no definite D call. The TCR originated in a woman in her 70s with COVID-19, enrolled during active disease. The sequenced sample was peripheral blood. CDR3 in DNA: TGTGCCAGCAGCCCGGCAACGAGGGGAAACACCATATATTTT. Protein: CASSPATRGNTIYF.